One sample yielded the 7 T cell receptor beta chains listed below, sequenced in a study of blood T cell repertoires in COVID-19. Clones were read by immunoSEQ multiplex PCR, and TCRdb kept only the in-frame ones, dropping some. In the table there are about 200,000 clones, 82% of which are singletons. Source material: PBMCs or T cells enriched from blood (not recorded which). Every receptor here comes from a woman aged 55-69 years with acute COVID-19.

The rearrangement uses TRBV7-2 and TRBJ2-4; 9 bases agree with TRBD1. The CDR3 has 18 residues. The V gene's germline CDR1 is SGHTA and CDR2 FQGNSA. Unmatched junction bases numbered 18, after V lost 5 bases and J lost 7 bases. In nucleotides, the CDR3 is TGTGCCAGCAGCCGCGACCGAACAGGGGGCCGACCGGGGAACATTCAGTACTTC. It translates to CASSRDRTGGRPGNIQYF.

This clone was seen a handful of times. V and J are TRBV25-1 and TRBJ1-2; 9 positions agree with TRBD1. V gave up 6 bases and J gave up 2 bases; unmatched junction bases: 1. Per the germline V gene, CDR1 is MGHDK and CDR2 is SYGVNS. This CDR3 contains 13 residues. The CDR3 nucleotides read TGTGCCAGCAGCGGACAGGGGAACTATGGCTACACCTTC. Translated: CASSGQGNYGYTF.

The chain couples TRBV7-9 to TRBJ2-7, with 8 nucleotides matching TRBD2. The CDR3 contains 14 residues. V gave up 2 bases and J gave up 6 bases; unmatched junction bases: 6. CDR1 is SEHNR and CDR2 is FQNEAQ in the germline V gene (reference sequence). The CDR3 nucleotides read TGTGCCAGCAGCTTATCGGACCGGGGGGGCGAGCAGTACGTC. Encoded protein: CASSLSDRGGEQYV.

In this sample, this clone turned up a few times. This CDR3 is also generated by other DNA sequences in the sample. The chain combines TRBV6-1 with TRBJ1-3; D is possibly TRBD1 (5 bases). The V gene's germline CDR1 is MNHNS and CDR2 SASEGT. This CDR3 spans 17 amino acids. The V gene lost 0 bases and the J gene lost 0 bases, with 12 bases spanning the gap. The CDR3 sequence is CASSEAHGGSSGNTIYF. The CDR3 DNA reads TGTGCCAGCAGTGAAGCCCACGGGGGGAGCTCTGGAAACACCATATATTTT.

At least ten counts were recorded for this clone. The rearrangement joins TRBV28 to TRBJ2-3; D is perhaps TRBD2 (6 bases). Germline CDR1 is MDHEN and CDR2 is SYDVKM. The CDR3 contains 17 residues. Trimming pared 1 base from V and 1 base from J, leaving 15 bases between. In DNA form, the CDR3 reads TGTGCCAGCAGTTTATCGGGGACTGGACCTGGCACAGATACGCAGTATTTT. Protein product: CASSLSGTGPGTDTQYF.

The chain uses TRBV5-6 and TRBJ1-3; D gene ambiguous. The length of the CDR3 is 16 residues. The ends were cut back, 2 bases at V and 0 bases at J, with 12 bases in the middle. Germline assignment: CDR1 SGHDT and CDR2 YYEEEE. CDR3 in DNA: TGTGCCAGCAGCTTTGTCGGTGATCTCTCTGGAAACACCATATATTTT. Translated, it gives CASSFVGDLSGNTIYF.

This chain joins TRBV9 and TRBJ2-1; 9 bases agree with TRBD1. The V and J ends lost 4 bases and 8 bases, in that order; junction bases with no gene match: 7. Germline V lookup: CDR1 SGDLS, CDR2 YYNGEE. The CDR3 length is 14 residues. CDR3 sequence reads: CASSPGTGKDEQFF. The CDR3 bases are TGTGCCAGCAGCCCCGGGACAGGGAAAGATGAGCAGTTCTTC.